This T cell receptor (beta chain) emerged from a study of shared clonotypes between healthy human individuals. General study results and limits: Expectations were that clonotype sharing among donors would be affected by sequencing depth.

Trimming took 8 bases from V and 0 from J, leaving 8 bases between them. The CDR3 spans 13 residues. Germline V gives CDR1 MNHEY, CDR2 SMNVEV (reference sequence). Division of CD4+ cells produced a CD45RA+ naive subset and a CD45RA-negative memory subset. Assay: immunoSEQ multiplex PCR; the TCRdb copy retains only in-frame clones and omits some. The data show 1.6 million or so clones, around 95% seen once. Regarding this clone: Its antigen is undetermined.

The chain links TRBV27 to TRBJ1-5; D is unclear. The sample consisted of naive CD4+ T cells sorted from blood. Subset here: CD45RA+ positively selected. This TCR was recovered from a man younger than 40 in good health. Written as DNA, the CDR3 is TGTGCCAGCGTTCCTTATAGCAATCAGCCCCAGCATTTT. It specifies CASVPYSNQPQHF.